The source of this T cell receptor beta chain is a study of control samples from healthy donors and cancer patients. This CDR3 is built from 16 residues. The trim removed 2 bases at V and 2 bases at J, leaving 8 bases unmatched. CDR1 is SEHNR and CDR2 is FQNEAQ in the germline V gene (reference sequence). Generated by immunoSEQ multiplex PCR, the TCRdb table keeps only in-frame clones and is missing some. The table includes fewer than 90,000 clones, around 87% detected once. The rearrangement joins TRBV7-9 to TRBJ1-2, with TRBD1 matching 7 bases. Sequenced sample: blood. The TCR originated in a man aged 45-60 years in good health. The CDR3: CASSLNIPRGNYGYTF. In nucleotides, the CDR3 is TGTGCCAGCAGCTTAAACATCCCCAGGGGGAACTATGGCTACACCTTC.